This TCR beta chain appears in the sequencing data of a study of OX40 agonist ivuxolimab in advanced cancers. Study at large: Under the entry rules, prior anti-PD-1, anti-PD-L1 or anti-CTLA-4 therapy was allowed, and roughly 39% had some.

Comments on this clone: Other nucleotide sequences from this sample produce the same CDR3.

Germline lookup yields CDR1 GTSNPN and CDR2 SVGIG (reference sequence). V lost 0 bases to trimming and J lost 5 bases, with 8 bases between them. The CDR3 is 12 amino acids. The method was immunoSEQ multiplex PCR; TCRdb's version includes in-frame clones alone and lacks a portion of them. The sample includes roughly 66,000 clones, 75% to 85% seen only once; the top ten take approximately 0.63%. This TCR was sampled from an adult with an advanced solid tumor such as melanoma, head and neck, liver or kidney cancer. The chain uses TRBV30 and TRBJ2-7, with D perhaps given as TRBD1 or TRBD2 (5 bases each). Sequencing was performed on CD4+ or CD8+ T cells sorted from blood, taken in a trial of the OX40 agonist ivuxolimab. The CDR3 DNA follows: TGTGCCTGGAGTGTACGAGGGGACGAGCAGTACTTC. Its protein product is CAWSVRGDEQYF.